What follows are 9 T cell receptor beta chains derived from one specimen sequenced in a study of T cells in tuberculosis. Time point described: new active TB diagnosis, blood taken before or within 7 days of starting treatment. Profiling relied on immunoSEQ multiplex PCR, and the TCRdb table lists in-frame clones only, not all of them. Of around 49,000 clones in the sample, 90% to 95% were seen once. This sample comprised PBMCs, obtained at tuberculosis diagnosis. All receptors come from an adult with tuberculosis.

The V call is TRBV19, the J call TRBJ1-2, with a possible D match to TRBD1 (5 bases). The CDR3 is 14 amino acids. Germline V lookup: CDR1 LNHDA, CDR2 SQIVND (reference sequence). The germline V and J ends were trimmed by 2 bases and 5 bases, with 12 bases remaining between them. CDR3 sequence reads: CASSIIGQGYGYTF. CDR3 DNA sequence: TGTGCCAGTAGTATAATCGGGCAGGGTTATGGCTACACCTTC.

This clone was found once. This rearrangement joins TRBV10-2 to TRBJ1-2, with D hard to call. The V gene lost 2 bases and the J gene lost 6 bases, with 10 bases spanning the gap. The CDR3 extends over 13 amino acids. Germline lookup yields CDR1 WSHSY and CDR2 SAAADI. The DNA of the CDR3 is TGCGCCAGCAGTGAGAGATTGGGCGATGGCTACACCTTC. Protein sequence: CASSERLGDGYTF.

V is TRBV13 and J is TRBJ2-1; 12 bases map to TRBD2. CDR1 and CDR2 from the germline V gene are PRHDT and FYEKMQ (reference sequence). Trimming removed 3 bases from V and 4 bases from J; junction bases left unmatched: 4. The CDR3 runs to 16 residues. The CDR3 coding sequence is TGTGCCAGCAGCTTCGGACTAGCGGGACTTTACAATGAGCAGTTCTTC. Its protein product is CASSFGLAGLYNEQFF. The full variable domain, with the rest looked up from reference TRBV13 and TRBJ2-1, is AAGVIQSPRHLIKEKRETATLKCYPIPRHDTVYWYQQGPGQDPQFLISFYEKMQSDKGSIPDRFSAQQFSDYHSELNMSSLELGDSALYFCASSFGLAGLYNEQFFGPGTRLTVL.

The CDR3 loop reads CASSLRLAGGLNTDTQYF. The CDR3 DNA reads TGTGCCAGCAGCTTAAGACTAGCGGGAGGCCTTAACACAGATACGCAGTATTTT. V and J are TRBV7-6 and TRBJ2-3; the match to TRBD2 covers 13 bases. The ends lost 2 bases at V and 2 bases at J; junction bases unmatched: 7. CDR3 length: 18 residues. CDR1 and CDR2 (germline): SGHVS, FNYEAQ.

The V and J genes are TRBV7-9 and TRBJ2-1; TRBD2 might be the D (6 bases). V shed 5 bases and J shed 1 base, with 12 bases lying between them. Germline V gene sequence: CDR1 SEHNR, CDR2 FQNEAQ (reference sequence). This CDR3 comprises 15 residues. This CDR3 reads CASSGGTKSYNEQFF. The CDR3, as DNA: TGTGCCAGCAGCGGGGGGACCAAGTCCTACAATGAGCAGTTCTTC.

The chain uses TRBV5-6 and TRBJ2-7; D perhaps matches TRBD2 (7 bases). Germline values: CDR1 SGHDT, CDR2 YYEEEE. V gave up 0 bases and J gave up 4 bases, with 20 bases separating them. CDR3 length equals 17 residues. Here the CDR3 DNA reads TGTGCCAGCAGCTTGGGGGCCCGGGGGGCCCTTTTATACGAGCAGTACTTC. Protein product: CASSLGARGALLYEQYF.

V is TRBV6-5 and J is TRBJ2-7; 12 bases align to TRBD1. V was clipped by 5 bases and J by 4 bases; unmatched bases: 3. This CDR3 has 14 residues. Germline CDR1 reads MNHEY; CDR2 reads SVGAGI. The chain's CDR3 is CASSKGQGAYEQYF. In nucleotides, the CDR3 is TGTGCCAGCAGTAAGGGACAGGGGGCGTACGAGCAGTACTTC.

The CDR3 coding sequence is TGTGCCAGCAGCGTAGGTGCAGGGACTGCAACTAATGAAAAACTGTTTTTT. It codes for CASSVGAGTATNEKLFF. The chain links TRBV9 to TRBJ1-4; tentatively, D is TRBD1 (5 bases). This CDR3 is 17 amino acids long. CDR1 and CDR2 from the germline V gene are SGDLS and YYNGEE. Trimming stripped 0 bases from V and 0 bases from J, with 12 bases between.

The V gene is TRBV6-1, the J gene TRBJ1-6; the D gene is possibly TRBD1 (5 bases). The CDR3 contains 14 residues. Trimming stripped 1 base from V and 12 bases from J, with 13 bases between. Germline CDR1 MNHNS, CDR2 SASEGT. The CDR3 protein is CASSEVLGEVPLHF. CDR3 sequence (DNA): TGTGCCAGCAGTGAAGTGTTGGGGGAGGTACCCCTCCACTTT.